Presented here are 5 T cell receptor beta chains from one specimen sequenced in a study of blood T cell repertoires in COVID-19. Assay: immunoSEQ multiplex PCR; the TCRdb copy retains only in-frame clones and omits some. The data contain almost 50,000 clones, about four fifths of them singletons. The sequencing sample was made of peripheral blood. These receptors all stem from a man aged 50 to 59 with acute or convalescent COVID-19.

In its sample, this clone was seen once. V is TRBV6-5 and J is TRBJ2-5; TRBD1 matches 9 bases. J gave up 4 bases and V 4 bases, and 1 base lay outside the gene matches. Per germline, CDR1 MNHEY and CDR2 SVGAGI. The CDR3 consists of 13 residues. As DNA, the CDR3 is TGTGCCAGCAGTTTGACAGGGGGAGAGACCCAGTACTTC. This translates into CASSLTGGETQYF.

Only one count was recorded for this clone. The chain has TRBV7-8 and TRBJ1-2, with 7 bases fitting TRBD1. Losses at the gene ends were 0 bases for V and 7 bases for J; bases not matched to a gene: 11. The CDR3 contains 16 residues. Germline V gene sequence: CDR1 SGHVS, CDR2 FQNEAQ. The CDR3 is CASSLAGRTGTGGYTF. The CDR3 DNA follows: TGTGCCAGCAGCTTAGCGGGGAGGACAGGAACCGGTGGCTACACCTTC.

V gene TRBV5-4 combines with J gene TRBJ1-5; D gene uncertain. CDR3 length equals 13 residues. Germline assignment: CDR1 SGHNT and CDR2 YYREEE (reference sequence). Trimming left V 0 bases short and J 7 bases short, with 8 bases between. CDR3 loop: CASSLGPGQPQHF. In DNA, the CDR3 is TGTGCCAGCAGCTTGGGTCCGGGGCAGCCCCAGCATTTT.

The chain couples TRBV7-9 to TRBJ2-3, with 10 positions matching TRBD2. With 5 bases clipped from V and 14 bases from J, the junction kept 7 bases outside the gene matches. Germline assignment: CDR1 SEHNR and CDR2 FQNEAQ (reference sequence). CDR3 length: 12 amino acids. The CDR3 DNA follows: TGTGCCAGCAGCCTCCTAGCGGGGGTAGGGTATTTT. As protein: CASSLLAGVGYF. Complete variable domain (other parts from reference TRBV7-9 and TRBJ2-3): DTGVSQNPRHKITKRGQNVTFRCDPISEHNRLYWYRQTLGQGPEFLTYFQNEAQLEKSRLLSDRFSAERPKGSFSTLEIQRTEQGDSAMYLCASSLLAGVGYFGPGTRLTVL.

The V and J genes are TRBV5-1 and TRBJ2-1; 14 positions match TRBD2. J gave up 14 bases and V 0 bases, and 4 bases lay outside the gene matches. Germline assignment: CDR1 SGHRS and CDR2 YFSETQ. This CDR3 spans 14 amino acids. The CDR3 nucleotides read TGCGCCAGCAGCTTGGAGACTAGCGGGGGGGCAGAGTTCTTC. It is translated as CASSLETSGGAEFF.